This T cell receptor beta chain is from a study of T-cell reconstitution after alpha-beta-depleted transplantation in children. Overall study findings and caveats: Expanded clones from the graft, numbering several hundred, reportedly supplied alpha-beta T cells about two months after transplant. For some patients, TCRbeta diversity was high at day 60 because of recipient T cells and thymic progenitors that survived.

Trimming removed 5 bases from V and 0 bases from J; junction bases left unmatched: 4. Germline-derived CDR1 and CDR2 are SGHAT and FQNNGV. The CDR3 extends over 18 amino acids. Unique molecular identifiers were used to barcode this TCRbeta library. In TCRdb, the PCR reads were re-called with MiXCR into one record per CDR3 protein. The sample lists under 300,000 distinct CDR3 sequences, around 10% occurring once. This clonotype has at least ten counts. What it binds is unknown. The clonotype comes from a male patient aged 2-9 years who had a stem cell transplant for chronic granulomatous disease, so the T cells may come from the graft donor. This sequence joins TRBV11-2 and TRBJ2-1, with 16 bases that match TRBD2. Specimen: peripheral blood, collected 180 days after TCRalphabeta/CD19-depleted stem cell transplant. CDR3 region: CASSPGLAGGPSYNEQFF. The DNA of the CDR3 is TGTGCCAGCAGCCCGGGACTAGCGGGGGGGCCCTCCTACAATGAGCAGTTCTTC.